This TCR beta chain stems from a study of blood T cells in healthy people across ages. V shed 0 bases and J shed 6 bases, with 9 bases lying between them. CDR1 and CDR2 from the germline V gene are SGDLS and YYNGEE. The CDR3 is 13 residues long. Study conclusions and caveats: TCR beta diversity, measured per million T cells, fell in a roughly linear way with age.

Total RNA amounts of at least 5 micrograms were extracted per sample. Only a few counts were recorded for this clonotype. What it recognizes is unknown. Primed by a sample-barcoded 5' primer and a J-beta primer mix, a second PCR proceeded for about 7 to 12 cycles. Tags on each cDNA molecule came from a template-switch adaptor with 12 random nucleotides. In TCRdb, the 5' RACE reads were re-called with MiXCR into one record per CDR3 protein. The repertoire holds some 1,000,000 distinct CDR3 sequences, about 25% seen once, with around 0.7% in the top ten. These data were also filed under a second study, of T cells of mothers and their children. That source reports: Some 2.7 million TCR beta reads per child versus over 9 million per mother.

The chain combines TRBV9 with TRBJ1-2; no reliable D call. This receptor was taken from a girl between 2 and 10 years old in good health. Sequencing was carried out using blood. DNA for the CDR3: TGTGCCAGCAGCGTAGGACCCAGCGATGGCTACACCTTC. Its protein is CASSVGPSDGYTF.